Described below is a single TCR beta chain sequence and its context. The CDR3 consists of 15 residues. The V gene's germline CDR1 is MGHDK and CDR2 SYGVNS. The V segment lost 6 bases and the J segment 7 bases; nucleotides outside the gene matches: 12. The data derive from a study of blood T cell repertoires in COVID-19. Clones were sequenced by immunoSEQ multiplex PCR, and TCRdb holds only the in-frame ones, with some missing. The sample yields 200,000 to 250,000 clones, roughly 80% seen once. The receptor was derived from a woman aged 80 or over with COVID-19, enrolled during active disease. This chain connects TRBV25-1 to TRBJ2-7, with TRBD2 matching 10 bases. Sequenced input: peripheral blood. The CDR3, as DNA: TGTGCCAGCAGGGATGGGTCACTAGCGGGACGGGAGCAGTACTTC. Translated: CASRDGSLAGREQYF.